The clone carrying this TCR beta chain was observed at least ten times. Its antigen is unidentified. The V gene lost 4 bases and the J gene lost 1 base, with 12 bases spanning the gap. Per germline, CDR1 LGHNA and CDR2 YNFKEQ. CDR3 length: 15 residues. Findings and limits, study-wide: Tumor memory CD4+ T cell TCR gene usage clustered with blood and lymph node memory CD4+ cells and lymph node naive CD4+ cells.

Constant-region reverse primers amplified full-length variable regions, followed by semi-nested Nested Universal Primer A PCR. TCRdb reprocessed the 5' RACE reads with MiXCR, giving one entry per CDR3 protein. The sample includes about 50,000 distinct CDR3 sequences, under 20% seen only once; the top ten take about 2.2%. The source is a female donor with breast cancer. The sequencing sample was made of naive CD4+ T cells sorted from blood. The subset is: naive CD4+ T cells, CD4+CD45RA+CD25-. The rearrangement links TRBV4-2 to TRBJ2-3; D is perhaps TRBD2 (6 bases). Written as DNA, the CDR3 is TGTGCCAGCAGCCTCCCCGGGAGCGGCACAGATACGCAGTATTTT. It is translated as CASSLPGSGTDTQYF.